One TCR beta chain is described in this entry. This entry belongs to a study of T cells in Graves' hyperthyroidism and ophthalmopathy. V dropped 6 bases and J dropped 7 bases, with 16 bases sitting between them. Looked up from germline, CDR1 is SGHAT and CDR2 is FQNNGV. The CDR3 extends over 15 amino acids. RNA transcripts provided the source from which TCR beta CDR3 regions were amplified. A first-round RT-PCR of the TCR CDR3 used the HTBI primer set. TCRdb reprocessed the multiplex PCR reads via MiXCR and lists one record per CDR3 protein. This sample has over 500,000 distinct CDR3 sequences, with 46% found just once. Exclusion of a patient resulted from uncontrolled infection, other autoimmune disease, pregnancy or lactation.

The chain joins TRBV11-2 to TRBJ1-6; D is undetermined. Sequencing was done on a sample of peripheral blood or thyroid tissue (not recorded which). This TCR was recovered from an adult woman with Graves' disease, either hyperthyroidism or ophthalmopathy (not recorded which). CDR3 DNA: TGTGCCAGCAGTTACTCGCCACGGAGCAATTCACCCCTCCACTTT. It codes for CASSYSPRSNSPLHF.